The source of this T cell receptor (beta chain) is a study of T cell responses to AZD1222 COVID-19 vaccine. Germline CDR1 MGHRA, CDR2 YSYEKL. The CDR3 is 14 amino acids. Trimming removed 8 bases at V and 3 bases at J, with 17 bases between. The protocol was immunoSEQ multiplex PCR, while the TCRdb copy is restricted to in-frame clones and leaves out a portion. The table lists 90,000 to 150,000 clones, about 90% of them singletons, with about 8% in the top ten. The sequencing here drew on peripheral blood, taken 28 days after the second AZD1222 dose. The chain combines TRBV4-1 with TRBJ2-7, with a tentative D call TRBD1 (5 bases). The origin of this receptor is an adult who received the AZD1222 COVID-19 vaccine. The CDR3 spells CASASDIGDYEQYF. CDR3 sequence (DNA): TGCGCCAGCGCCTCGGACATCGGAGACTACGAGCAGTACTTC.